The next 27 T cell receptor beta chains were all read from a single sample in a study of blood T cells in healthy people across ages. Primed by a sample-barcoded 5' primer and a J-beta primer mix, a second PCR proceeded for about 6 to 12 cycles. TCRdb processed the 5' RACE reads anew with MiXCR; each CDR3 protein has one entry. In the table there are approximately 490,000 distinct CDR3 sequences, under 30% of which are singletons. These sequences were also reported in another study, on T cells of mothers and their children.

Sequencing used blood. These receptors all come from a boy between 10 and 17 years old in good health.

This sequence joins TRBV28 and TRBJ2-1; 10 positions match TRBD2. Per the germline V gene, CDR1 is MDHEN and CDR2 is SYDVKM. CDR3 size: 16 residues. J lost 1 base, V lost 8 bases, and 8 bases had no gene match. The CDR3 reads CASEDASGGSYNEQFF. CDR3 DNA sequence: TGTGCCAGCGAGGATGCTAGCGGGGGTTCCTACAATGAGCAGTTCTTC.

The chain links TRBV20-1 to TRBJ2-3, with 7 bases identical to TRBD1. The germline V gene encodes CDR1 DFQATT and CDR2 SNEGSKA (reference sequence). The CDR3 runs 14 residues. The V and J ends lost 4 bases and 9 bases, in that order; junction bases with no gene match: 13. CDR3 residues: CSAKTTGPRGTQYF. The CDR3 bases are TGCAGTGCTAAGACGACAGGGCCCCGGGGAACGCAGTATTTT.

The rearrangement joins TRBV5-5 to TRBJ1-1; 11 positions agree with TRBD1. Per the germline V gene, CDR1 is SGHKS and CDR2 is YYEKEE (reference sequence). V was clipped by 1 base and J by 5 bases; unmatched bases: 4. The CDR3 is 15 residues long. CDR3 DNA sequence: TGTGCCAGCAGCTTGCTCGGGACAGGGGGGACTGAAGCTTTCTTT. It codes for CASSLLGTGGTEAFF.

The rearrangement joins TRBV6-2 or TRBV6-3 to TRBJ2-7, with TRBD1 as a possible D gene (6 bases). Germline V CDR1 and CDR2: MNHEY, SVGEGT. Trimming removed 6 bases at V and 3 bases at J, with 21 bases between. The CDR3 runs to 16 residues. This CDR3 is CASRKYRDINGYEQYF. The CDR3 DNA sequence: TGTGCCAGCAGAAAATACCGGGACATCAACGGCTACGAGCAGTACTTC.

About this clonotype itself: This may arise from a read error, as a much more abundant clone is one base away. The chain has TRBV3-1 and TRBJ2-5; no firm D call. The J call may be wrong; the DNA end is better matched by TRBJ2-1. In germline, CDR1 is LGHDT, CDR2 YNNKEL (reference sequence). The CDR3 contains 12 residues. The CDR3 DNA is TGTGCCAGCAACCAAGTCTACAATGAGCAGTTCTTC. It is translated as CASNQVYNEQFF.

Comments on this clonotype: At one end the junction does not follow the germline gene, possibly because of a read error. The chain has TRBV20-1 and TRBJ2-7; TRBD1 aligns across 7 bases. The CDR3 is 15 residues long. Germline V gene sequence: CDR1 DFQATT, CDR2 SNEGSKA (reference sequence). CDR3 region: CSVRDPTGDSYEQYF. The DNA for the CDR3 is TGCAGTGTTAGAGATCCAACAGGGGACTCCTACGAGCAGTACTTC.

V is TRBV10-3 and J is TRBJ1-2; D ambiguous. The CDR3 has 15 amino acids. Germline V lookup: CDR1 ENHRY, CDR2 SYGVKD. V was cut by 0 bases and J by 4 bases, with 12 bases left in between. Here the CDR3 reads CAISESGAGPYGYTF. DNA of the CDR3: TGTGCCATCAGTGAGTCTGGTGCAGGTCCCTATGGCTACACCTTC.

The V gene is TRBV7-2, the J gene TRBJ2-3; 9 bases map to TRBD1. This CDR3 has 16 amino acids. In germline, CDR1 is SGHTA, CDR2 FQGNSA. V lost 4 bases and J lost 4; bases outside the gene matches: 9. Here the CDR3 reads CASSSSRQGGADTQYF. CDR3 in DNA: TGTGCCAGCAGCTCATCCCGACAGGGGGGTGCAGATACGCAGTATTTT.

This clonotype was counted a few times. The chain couples TRBV7-9 to TRBJ2-5; the match to TRBD1 covers 10 bases. The CDR3 covers 19 residues. Germline trimming cut 4 bases from V and 7 bases from J; bases unmatched to any gene: 21. The germline CDR1 and CDR2 sequences are SEHNR and FQNEAQ (reference sequence). CDR3: CASSSGDRGPENPIGTQYF. The CDR3 nucleotides read TGTGCCAGCAGCTCGGGTGACAGGGGGCCGGAAAACCCAATAGGGACCCAGTACTTC.

V and J are TRBV7-6 and TRBJ2-7; unclear D gene. CDR3 length equals 15 residues. Germline lookup yields CDR1 SGHVS and CDR2 FNYEAQ. Trimming took 3 bases from V and 0 from J, leaving 12 bases between them. For the CDR3, the DNA is TGTGCCAGCAGCTTCGGTGCGGATAGCTCCTACGAGCAGTACTTC. Protein product: CASSFGADSSYEQYF.

The chain links TRBV27 to TRBJ2-3; D is unresolved. CDR3 length: 10 amino acids. The germline gives CDR1 MNHEY, CDR2 SMNVEV (reference sequence). The V and J ends lost 6 bases and 12 bases respectively, with 10 bases between them. The CDR3 reads CASRSHTQYF. The CDR3 nucleotides are TGTGCCAGCAGATCCCACACCCAGTATTTT.

The genes are TRBV29-1 and TRBJ2-1; tentative D call: TRBD2 (7 bases). V dropped 4 bases and J dropped 4 bases, with 11 bases sitting between them. Germline assignment: CDR1 SQVTM and CDR2 ANQGSEA. The CDR3 extends over 13 amino acids. CDR3 loop: CSVGGGLYNEQFF. Here the CDR3 DNA reads TGCAGCGTTGGGGGGGGGCTGTACAATGAGCAGTTCTTC.

This sequence joins TRBV27 and TRBJ2-5, with D possibly being TRBD1 or TRBD2 (5 bases each). The DNA end is more similar to TRBJ2-7, so the J call may be wrong. Germline V gene sequence: CDR1 MNHEY, CDR2 SMNVEV (reference sequence). This CDR3 is built from 17 residues. CDR3 coding DNA: TGTGCCAGCAGACGGTCCGGGGCCCCTTTGGAGTCCTACGAGCAGTACTTC. Its protein product is CASRRSGAPLESYEQYF.

This chain connects TRBV27 to TRBJ2-7; 7 bases fit TRBD1. This CDR3 spans 12 amino acids. Trimming at V came to 2 bases and at J to 12 bases, leaving 7 bases not matched to a gene. Germline V gene sequence: CDR1 MNHEY, CDR2 SMNVEV (reference sequence). The CDR3 DNA is TGTGCCAGCAGTTTACACACCGGGACAGCGTACTTC. It is translated as CASSLHTGTAYF.

DNA for the CDR3: TGTGCCAGCAGGATTGACAGAGACCAAGAGACCCAGTACTTC. It codes for CASRIDRDQETQYF. This chain uses TRBV27 with TRBJ2-5, with D possibly matching TRBD1 (5 bases). Trimming took 6 bases from V and 0 from J, leaving 11 bases between them. The CDR3 length is 14 residues. Germline V CDR1 and CDR2: MNHEY, SMNVEV (reference sequence).

This clonotype was recorded many times. V gene TRBV29-1 combines with J gene TRBJ1-2; perhaps TRBD1 as D (6 bases). The CDR3 sequence is 12 residues long. Germline loops: CDR1 SQVTM, CDR2 ANQGSEA. Trimming left V 5 bases short and J 8 bases short, with 15 bases between. CDR3 loop: CSVPGAADGYTF. In DNA form, the CDR3 reads TGCAGCGTTCCGGGGGCAGCGGACGGCTACACCTTC.

This clonotype was seen only a few times. V usage is TRBV7-9 and J usage is TRBJ2-5, with D possibly matching TRBD1 (6 bases). TRBJ2-7 explains the end of the DNA better; the J call may be wrong. The CDR3 spans 13 residues. Germline CDR1 is SEHNR and CDR2 is FQNEAQ (reference sequence). For the CDR3, the DNA is TGTGCCAGCAGCTCTGGACAGATCGACGAGCAGTACTTC. It yields the protein CASSSGQIDEQYF.

V usage is TRBV19 and J usage is TRBJ2-5; 9 positions match TRBD2. Judging by the DNA end, TRBJ2-1 fits better; the J call may be wrong. There are 16 residues in the CDR3. Germline-derived CDR1 and CDR2 are LNHDA and SQIVND (reference sequence). CDR3 nucleotide sequence: TGTGCCAGTAATGAGGCGGGGGGGCGGTCGTGGGATGAGCAGTTCTTC. This translates into CASNEAGGRSWDEQFF.

This chain joins TRBV28 and TRBJ2-7, with TRBD2 matching 9 bases. The CDR3 consists of 14 residues. Germline CDR1 and CDR2: MDHEN and SYDVKM. V gave up 3 bases and J gave up 6 bases; unmatched junction bases: 6. DNA of the CDR3: TGTGCCAGCAGTTTCGGCGGGGGGGCTAGCGAGCAGTACTTC. Its protein is CASSFGGGASEQYF.

Many counts were recorded for this clonotype. The V gene is TRBV10-3, the J gene TRBJ1-4; D not certain. The CDR3 is 15 residues long. Trimming left V 10 bases short and J 8 bases short, with 23 bases between. Germline CDR1 is ENHRY and CDR2 is SYGVKD. The CDR3, as DNA: TGTGCCAGCGCTATGTCCTCGGGGTGGGGAGAAAAACTGTTTTTT. Its translation: CASAMSSGWGEKLFF.

The V call is TRBV20-1, the J call TRBJ2-3; D unclear. This CDR3 has 13 residues. Trimming left V 0 bases short and J 6 bases short, with 10 bases between. CDR1 is DFQATT, CDR2 SNEGSKA, per germline (reference sequence). CDR3 sequence: CSARDPQLDTQYF. CDR3 DNA: TGCAGTGCTAGAGATCCCCAACTGGATACGCAGTATTTT.

This clonotype came up a few times. This rearrangement joins TRBV7-9 to TRBJ2-1, with TRBD1 matching over 8 bases. Germline trimming cut 11 bases from V and 5 bases from J; bases unmatched to any gene: 14. This CDR3 spans 15 amino acids. From germline, CDR1 is SEHNR and CDR2 FQNEAQ (reference sequence). The CDR3 here is CAGTQTGGNDNEQFF. The CDR3 DNA follows: TGTGCCGGCACTCAAACAGGGGGAAACGACAATGAGCAGTTCTTC.

The chain is built from TRBV6-5 and TRBJ2-1; no clear D gene. Trimming stripped 0 bases from V and 6 bases from J, with 6 bases between. The CDR3 consists of 13 residues. Germline V gene sequence: CDR1 MNHEY, CDR2 SVGAGI. CDR3 sequence: CASSYSPSNEQFF. The CDR3 nucleotides read TGTGCCAGCAGTTACTCTCCTAGCAATGAGCAGTTCTTC.

The rearrangement uses TRBV27 and TRBJ2-5; the D gene is possibly TRBD1 (6 bases). The closer fit of TRBJ2-1 to the DNA end suggests the J call may be wrong. This CDR3 spans 13 amino acids. In germline, CDR1 is MNHEY, CDR2 SMNVEV (reference sequence). This CDR3 reads CASSFGTKNEQFF. The DNA for the CDR3 is TGTGCCAGCAGTTTTGGGACAAAGAATGAGCAGTTCTTC.

This clonotype was picked up many times. The CDR3 nucleotides are TGTGCCAGCAGCGTAGCCTGGGACACTGAAGCTTTCTTT. Protein sequence: CASSVAWDTEAFF. The J gene is TRBJ1-1, the V gene TRBV9; no definite D call. The CDR3 has 13 residues. The V gene lost 0 bases and the J gene lost 3 bases, with 6 bases spanning the gap. The germline gives CDR1 SGDLS, CDR2 YYNGEE.

This chain connects TRBV7-9 to TRBJ1-1; a weak D match, TRBD1 (5 bases). Germline CDR1 reads SEHNR; CDR2 reads FQNEAQ (reference sequence). V was trimmed by 5 bases and J by 2 bases, leaving 12 bases between them. The CDR3 is made up of 14 amino acids. CDR3 DNA: TGTGCCAGCAGCCGCCAGGGTTTAAACACTGAAGCTTTCTTT. It codes for CASSRQGLNTEAFF.

J is TRBJ2-4 and V is TRBV3-1; 7 bases agree with TRBD1. Germline CDR1 reads LGHDT; CDR2 reads YNNKEL (reference sequence). The trim removed 5 bases at V and 4 bases at J, leaving 8 bases unmatched. This CDR3 is built from 15 residues. CDR3 sequence (DNA): TGTGCCAGCAGCACCCGACAGGGCGGTAAAAACATTCAGTACTTC. Its translation is CASSTRQGGKNIQYF.